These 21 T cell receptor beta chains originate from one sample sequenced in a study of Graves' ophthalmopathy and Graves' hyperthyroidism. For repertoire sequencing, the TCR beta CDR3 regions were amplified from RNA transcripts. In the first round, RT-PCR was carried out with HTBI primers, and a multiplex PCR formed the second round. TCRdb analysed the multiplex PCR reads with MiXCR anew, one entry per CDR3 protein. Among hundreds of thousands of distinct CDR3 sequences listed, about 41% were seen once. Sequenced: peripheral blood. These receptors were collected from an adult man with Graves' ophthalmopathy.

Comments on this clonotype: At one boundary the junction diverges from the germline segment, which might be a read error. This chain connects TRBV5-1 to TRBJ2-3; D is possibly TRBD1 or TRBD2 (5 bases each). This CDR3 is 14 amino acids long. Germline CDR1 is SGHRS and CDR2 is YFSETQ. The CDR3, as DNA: TGTGCCAGCAGCTTACTAGGGGCCCCAGATACGCAGTATTTT. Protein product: CASSLLGAPDTQYF.

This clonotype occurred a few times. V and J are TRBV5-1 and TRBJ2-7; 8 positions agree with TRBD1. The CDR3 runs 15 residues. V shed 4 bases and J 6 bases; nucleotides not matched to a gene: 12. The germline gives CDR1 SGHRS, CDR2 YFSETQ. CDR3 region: CASSLTGGIVREQYF. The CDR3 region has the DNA TGCGCCAGCAGCCTTACAGGGGGAATTGTGCGCGAGCAGTACTTC.

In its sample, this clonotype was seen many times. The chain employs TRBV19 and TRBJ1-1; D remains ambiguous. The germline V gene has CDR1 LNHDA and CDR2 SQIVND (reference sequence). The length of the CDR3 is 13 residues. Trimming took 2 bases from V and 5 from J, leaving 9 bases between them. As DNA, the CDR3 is TGTGCCAGTAGTATAAGGGCGCGAACTGAAGCTTTCTTT. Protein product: CASSIRARTEAFF.

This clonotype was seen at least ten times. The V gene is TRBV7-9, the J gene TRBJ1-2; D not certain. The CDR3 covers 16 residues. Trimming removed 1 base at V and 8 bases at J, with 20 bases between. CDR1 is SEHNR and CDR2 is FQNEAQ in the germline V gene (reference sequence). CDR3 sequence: CASSLGRRGRFGGYTF. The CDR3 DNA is TGTGCCAGCAGCTTAGGGCGCCGCGGGAGGTTCGGAGGCTACACCTTC.

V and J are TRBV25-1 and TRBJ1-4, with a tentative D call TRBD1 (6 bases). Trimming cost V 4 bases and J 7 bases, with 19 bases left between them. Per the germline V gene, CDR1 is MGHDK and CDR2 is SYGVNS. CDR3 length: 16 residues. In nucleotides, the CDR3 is TGTGCCAGCAGTGCTAGGGAGACAGGCAGTGGTGAAAAACTGTTTTTT. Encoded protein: CASSARETGSGEKLFF.

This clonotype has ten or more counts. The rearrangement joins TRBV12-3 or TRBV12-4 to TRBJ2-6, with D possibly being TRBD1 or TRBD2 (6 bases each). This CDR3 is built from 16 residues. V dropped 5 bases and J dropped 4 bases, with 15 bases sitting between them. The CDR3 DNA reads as TGTGCCAGCAGTCCCCAAGGGGGGTACGGGGCCAACGTCCTGACTTTC. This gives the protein CASSPQGGYGANVLTF.

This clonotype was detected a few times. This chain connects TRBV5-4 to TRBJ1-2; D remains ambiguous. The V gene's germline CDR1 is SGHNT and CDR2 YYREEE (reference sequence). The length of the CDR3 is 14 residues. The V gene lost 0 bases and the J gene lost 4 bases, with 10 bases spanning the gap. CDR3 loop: CASSLAARGYGYTF. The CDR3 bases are TGTGCCAGCAGCTTGGCAGCCCGGGGCTATGGCTACACCTTC.

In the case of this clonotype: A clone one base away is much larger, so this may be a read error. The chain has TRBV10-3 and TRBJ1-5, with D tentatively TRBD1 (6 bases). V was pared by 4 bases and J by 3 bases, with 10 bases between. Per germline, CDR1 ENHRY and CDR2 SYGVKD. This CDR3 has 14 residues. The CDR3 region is CAISGQGPNQPQHF. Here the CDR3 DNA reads TGTGCCATCAGTGGTCAGGGGCCCAATCAGCCCCAGCATTTT.

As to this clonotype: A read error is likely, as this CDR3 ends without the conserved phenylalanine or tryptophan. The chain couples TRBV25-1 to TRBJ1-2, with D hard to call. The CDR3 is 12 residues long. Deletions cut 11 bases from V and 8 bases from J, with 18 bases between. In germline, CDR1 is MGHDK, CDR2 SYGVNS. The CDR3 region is CAWMKAVEGYTL. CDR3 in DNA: TGTGCCTGGATGAAGGCGGTGGAGGGCTACACCCTC.

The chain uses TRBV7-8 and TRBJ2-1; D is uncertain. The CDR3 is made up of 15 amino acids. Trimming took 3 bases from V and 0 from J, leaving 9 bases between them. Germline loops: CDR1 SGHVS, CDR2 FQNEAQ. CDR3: CASSFPTSSYNEQFF. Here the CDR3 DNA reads TGTGCCAGCAGCTTTCCGACGAGCTCCTACAATGAGCAGTTCTTC.

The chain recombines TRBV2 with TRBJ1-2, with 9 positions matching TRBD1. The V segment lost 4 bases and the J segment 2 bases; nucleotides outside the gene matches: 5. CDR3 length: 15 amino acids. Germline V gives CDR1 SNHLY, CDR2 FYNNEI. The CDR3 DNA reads TGTGCCAGCAGTGGGGGACAGGGACCAAACTATGGCTACACCTTC. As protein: CASSGGQGPNYGYTF. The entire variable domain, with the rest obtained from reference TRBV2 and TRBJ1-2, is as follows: EPEVTQTPSHQVTQMGQEVILRCVPISNHLYFYWYRQILGQKVEFLVSFYNNEISEKSEIFDDQFSVERPDGSNFTLKIRSTKLEDSAMYFCASSGGQGPNYGYTFGSGTRLTVV.

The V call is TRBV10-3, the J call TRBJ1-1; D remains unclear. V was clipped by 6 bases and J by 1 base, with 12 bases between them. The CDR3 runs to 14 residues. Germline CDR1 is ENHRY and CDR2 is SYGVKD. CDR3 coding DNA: TGTGCCATCAGGGGCTGCCATAGGAACACTGAAGCTTTCTTT. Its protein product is CAIRGCHRNTEAFF.

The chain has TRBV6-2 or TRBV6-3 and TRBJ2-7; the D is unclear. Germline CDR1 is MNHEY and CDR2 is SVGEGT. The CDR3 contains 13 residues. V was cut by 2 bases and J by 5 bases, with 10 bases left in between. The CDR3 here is CASSYEGWDEQYF. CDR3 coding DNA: TGTGCCAGCAGTTACGAAGGATGGGACGAGCAGTACTTC.

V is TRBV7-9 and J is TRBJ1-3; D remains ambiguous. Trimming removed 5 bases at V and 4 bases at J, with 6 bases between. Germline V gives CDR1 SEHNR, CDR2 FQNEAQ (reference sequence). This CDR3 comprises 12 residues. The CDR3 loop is CASSTEGNTIYF. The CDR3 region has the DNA TGTGCCAGCAGCACCGAGGGAAACACCATATATTTT.

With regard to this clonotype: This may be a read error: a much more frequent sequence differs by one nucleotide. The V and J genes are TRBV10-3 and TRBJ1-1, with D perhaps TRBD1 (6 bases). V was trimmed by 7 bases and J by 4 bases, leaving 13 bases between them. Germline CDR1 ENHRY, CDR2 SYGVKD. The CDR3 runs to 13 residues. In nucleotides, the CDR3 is TGTGCCATCACCGGACAGCGGGGCACTGAAGCTTTCTTT. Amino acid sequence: CAITGQRGTEAFF.

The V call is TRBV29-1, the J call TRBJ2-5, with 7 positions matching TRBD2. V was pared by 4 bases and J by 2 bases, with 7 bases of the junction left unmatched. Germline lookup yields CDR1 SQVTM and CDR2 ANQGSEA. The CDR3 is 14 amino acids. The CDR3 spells CSVVALAAQETQYF. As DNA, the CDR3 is TGCAGCGTTGTAGCCCTAGCGGCACAAGAGACCCAGTACTTC. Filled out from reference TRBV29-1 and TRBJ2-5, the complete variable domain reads SAVISQKPSRDICQRGTSLTIQCQVDSQVTMMFWYRQQPGQSLTLIATANQGSEATYESGFVIDKFPISRPNLTFSTLTVSNMSPEDSSIYLCSVVALAAQETQYFGPGTRLLVL.

This chain's CDR3 is CASSPGLAGYNEQFF. In nucleotides, the CDR3 is TGTGCCAGTAGTCCAGGACTAGCGGGCTACAATGAGCAGTTCTTC. V gene TRBV19 combines with J gene TRBJ2-1; 11 bases are a match to TRBD2. Trimming cost V 5 bases and J 3 bases; bases outside gene matches: 3. This CDR3 region has 15 residues. Per the germline V gene, CDR1 is LNHDA and CDR2 is SQIVND (reference sequence).

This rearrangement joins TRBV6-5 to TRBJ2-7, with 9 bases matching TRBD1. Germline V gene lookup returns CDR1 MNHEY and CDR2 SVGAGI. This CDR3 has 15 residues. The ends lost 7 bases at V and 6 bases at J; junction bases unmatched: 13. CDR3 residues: CASILNPGQGIEQYF. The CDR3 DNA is TGTGCCAGCATTCTTAACCCGGGACAGGGAATCGAGCAGTACTTC.

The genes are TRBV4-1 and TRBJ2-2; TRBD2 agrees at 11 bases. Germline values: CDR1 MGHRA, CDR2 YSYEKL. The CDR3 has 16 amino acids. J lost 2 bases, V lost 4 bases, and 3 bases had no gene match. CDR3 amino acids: CASSLLAGENTGELFF. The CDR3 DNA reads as TGCGCCAGCAGCCTACTAGCGGGGGAAAACACCGGGGAGCTGTTTTTT.

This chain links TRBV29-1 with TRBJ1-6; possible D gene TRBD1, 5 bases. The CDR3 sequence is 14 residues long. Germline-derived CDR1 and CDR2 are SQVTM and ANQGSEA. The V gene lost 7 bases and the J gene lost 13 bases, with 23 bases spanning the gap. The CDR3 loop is CSARTGTGGSPLHF. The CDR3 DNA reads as TGCAGCGCGAGAACCGGGACCGGAGGTTCGCCCCTCCACTTT. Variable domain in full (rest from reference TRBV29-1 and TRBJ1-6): SAVISQKPSRDICQRGTSLTIQCQVDSQVTMMFWYRQQPGQSLTLIATANQGSEATYESGFVIDKFPISRPNLTFSTLTVSNMSPEDSSIYLCSARTGTGGSPLHFGNGTRLTVT.

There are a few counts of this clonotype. CDR3 protein: CASSYSTGLGGTEAFF. As DNA, the CDR3 is TGTGCCAGCAGTTACTCGACGGGGCTCGGGGGCACTGAAGCTTTCTTT. This rearrangement joins TRBV6-5 to TRBJ1-1, with D perhaps matching TRBD1 (5 bases). The ends were cut back, 0 bases at V and 4 bases at J, with 15 bases in the middle. This CDR3 is built from 16 residues. In germline, CDR1 is MNHEY, CDR2 SVGAGI.